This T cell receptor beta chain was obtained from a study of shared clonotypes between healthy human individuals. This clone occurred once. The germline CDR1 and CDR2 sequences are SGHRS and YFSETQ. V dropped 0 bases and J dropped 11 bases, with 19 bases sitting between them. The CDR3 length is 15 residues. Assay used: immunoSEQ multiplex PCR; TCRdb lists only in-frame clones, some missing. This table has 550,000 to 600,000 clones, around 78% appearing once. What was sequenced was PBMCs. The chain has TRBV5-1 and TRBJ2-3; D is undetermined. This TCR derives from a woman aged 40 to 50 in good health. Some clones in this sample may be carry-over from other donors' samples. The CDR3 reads CASSLGAERLRGQYF. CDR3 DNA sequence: TGCGCCAGCAGCTTGGGTGCCGAGAGGCTGAGAGGGCAGTATTTT.